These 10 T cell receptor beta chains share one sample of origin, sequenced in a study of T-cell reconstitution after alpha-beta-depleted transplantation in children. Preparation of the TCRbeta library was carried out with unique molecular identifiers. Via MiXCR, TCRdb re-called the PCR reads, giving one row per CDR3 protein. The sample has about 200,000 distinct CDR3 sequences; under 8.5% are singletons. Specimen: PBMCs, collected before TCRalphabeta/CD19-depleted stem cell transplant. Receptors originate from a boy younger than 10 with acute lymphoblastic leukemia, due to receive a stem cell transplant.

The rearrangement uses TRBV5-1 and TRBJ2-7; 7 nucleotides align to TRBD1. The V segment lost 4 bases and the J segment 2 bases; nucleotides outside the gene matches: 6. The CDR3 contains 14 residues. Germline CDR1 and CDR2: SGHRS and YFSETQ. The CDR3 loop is CASSHPGQPYEQYF. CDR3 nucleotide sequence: TGCGCCAGCAGCCATCCGGGACAGCCCTACGAGCAGTACTTC.

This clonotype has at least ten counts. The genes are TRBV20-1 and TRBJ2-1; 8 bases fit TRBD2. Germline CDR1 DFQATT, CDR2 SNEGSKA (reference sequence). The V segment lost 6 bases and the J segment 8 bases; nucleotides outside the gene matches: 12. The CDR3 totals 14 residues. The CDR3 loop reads CSAPRAGVGDEQFF. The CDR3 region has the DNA TGCAGTGCCCCCCGAGCGGGGGTTGGGGATGAGCAGTTCTTC.

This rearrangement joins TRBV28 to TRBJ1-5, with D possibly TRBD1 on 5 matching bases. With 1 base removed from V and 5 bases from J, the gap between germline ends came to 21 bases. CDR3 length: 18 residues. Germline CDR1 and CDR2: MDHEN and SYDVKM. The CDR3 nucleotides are TGTGCCAGCAGTTTATTGGCAGTTAGGCAGGGCGCGGATCAGCCCCAGCATTTT. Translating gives CASSLLAVRQGADQPQHF.

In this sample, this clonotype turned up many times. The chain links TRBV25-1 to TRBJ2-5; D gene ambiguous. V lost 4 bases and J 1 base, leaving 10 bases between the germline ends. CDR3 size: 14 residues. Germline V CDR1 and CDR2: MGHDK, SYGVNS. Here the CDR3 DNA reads TGTGCCAGCAGTGTACTCCTAACCCAAGAGACCCAGTACTTC. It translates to CASSVLLTQETQYF.

Written as DNA, the CDR3 is TGCAGTGCTAGAGATTTGGCAGGGCAGGAAGCTTTCTTT. Protein: CSARDLAGQEAFF. The chain combines TRBV20-1 with TRBJ1-1, with D possibly TRBD1 on 5 matching bases. The CDR3 consists of 13 residues. CDR1 is DFQATT, CDR2 SNEGSKA, per germline (reference sequence). Trimming shortened V by 0 bases and J by 8 bases, and 13 bases separated the two germline ends.

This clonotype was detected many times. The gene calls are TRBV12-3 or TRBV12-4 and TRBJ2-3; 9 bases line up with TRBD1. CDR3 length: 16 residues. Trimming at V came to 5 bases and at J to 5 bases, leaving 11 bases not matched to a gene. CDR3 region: CASSPPIGTGRDTQYF. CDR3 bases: TGTGCCAGCAGTCCGCCGATTGGGACAGGGAGAGATACGCAGTATTTT.

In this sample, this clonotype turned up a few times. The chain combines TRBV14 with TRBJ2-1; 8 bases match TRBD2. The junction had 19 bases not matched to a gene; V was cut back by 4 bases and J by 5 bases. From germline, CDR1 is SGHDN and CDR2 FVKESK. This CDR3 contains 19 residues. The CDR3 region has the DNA TGTGCCAGCAGCCGGGGGTCCAGGCACCTAGCGGGTTACGACAATGAGCAGTTCTTC. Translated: CASSRGSRHLAGYDNEQFF.

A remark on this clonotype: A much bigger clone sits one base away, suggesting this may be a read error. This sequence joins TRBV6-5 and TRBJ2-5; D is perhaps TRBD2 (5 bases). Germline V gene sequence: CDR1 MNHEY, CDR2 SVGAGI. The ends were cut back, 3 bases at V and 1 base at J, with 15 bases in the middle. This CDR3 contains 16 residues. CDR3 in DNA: TGTGCCAGCAGTTATTCCTTTAGGAGCGGCCAAGAGACCCAGTACTTC. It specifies CASSYSFRSGQETQYF.

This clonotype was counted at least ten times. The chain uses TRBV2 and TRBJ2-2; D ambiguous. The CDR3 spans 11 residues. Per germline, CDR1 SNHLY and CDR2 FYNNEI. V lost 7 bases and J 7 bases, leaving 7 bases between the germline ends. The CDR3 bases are TGTGCCAGCAAGTGGAGCGGGGAGCTGTTTTTT. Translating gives CASKWSGELFF.

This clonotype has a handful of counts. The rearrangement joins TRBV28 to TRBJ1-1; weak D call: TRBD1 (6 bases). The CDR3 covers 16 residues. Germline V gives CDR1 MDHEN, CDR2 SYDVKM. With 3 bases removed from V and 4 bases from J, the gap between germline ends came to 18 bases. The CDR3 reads CASSFNRDWEGTEAFF. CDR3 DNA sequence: TGTGCCAGCAGTTTTAACAGGGATTGGGAGGGCACTGAAGCTTTCTTT.